This TCR beta chain originates from a study of identical twins. This clonotype appeared many times. Its specificity is unknown. Every sampled donor was Caucasian and healthy. Via MiXCR, TCRdb re-called the 5' RACE reads, giving one row per CDR3 protein. The table shows roughly 710,000 distinct CDR3 sequences, with roughly 6% occurring only once. In germline, CDR1 is SGHRS, CDR2 YFSETQ. The CDR3 loop spans 16 amino acids. V shed 0 bases and J shed 3 bases, with 13 bases lying between them. Whole-study findings and limits: Out-of-frame TCR alpha sharing observed in monozygotic twins exceeded model estimates. For cord blood, abundant beta clonotypes had fewer insertions, unlike memory repertoires, which showed none.

The chain links TRBV5-1 to TRBJ2-1; possible D gene TRBD2, 6 bases. Sequencing was done on a sample of naive T cells sorted from blood. The sequence was collected from a man aged 18 to 29 in good health. Here the CDR3 reads CASSLEAGTVYNEQFF. CDR3 nucleotides: TGCGCCAGCAGCTTGGAGGCCGGGACTGTCTACAATGAGCAGTTCTTC.